This T cell receptor (beta chain) was retrieved from a study of shared clonotypes between healthy human individuals. The test was conducted at deep level. Using ten immunoSEQ deep assay plates, investigators sequenced unsorted PBMC DNA. This table comes from immunoSEQ multiplex PCR, and its TCRdb copy is limited to in-frame clones, with some not included. The sample lists under 600,000 clones; around 78% were seen once. This clone was seen just once. The sequenced sample consisted of PBMCs. The source is a woman aged 40 to 50 in good health. Some clones in this sample may be carry-over from other donors' samples.

The CDR3 sequence is CASSLSLRERFSGNTIYF. The CDR3 DNA follows: TGTGCCAGCAGTTTATCCCTCCGCGAAAGATTCTCTGGAAACACCATATATTTT. The chain is built from TRBV28 and TRBJ1-3; D not resolved. Trimming stripped 1 base from V and 0 bases from J, with 16 bases between. Germline CDR1 MDHEN, CDR2 SYDVKM. The CDR3 is made up of 18 amino acids. Filled out from reference TRBV28 and TRBJ1-3, the complete variable domain reads DVKVTQSSRYLVKRTGEKVFLECVQDMDHENMFWYRQDPGLGLRLIYFSYDVKMKEKGDIPEGYSVSREKKERFSLILESASTNQTSMYLCASSLSLRERFSGNTIYFGEGSWLTVV.